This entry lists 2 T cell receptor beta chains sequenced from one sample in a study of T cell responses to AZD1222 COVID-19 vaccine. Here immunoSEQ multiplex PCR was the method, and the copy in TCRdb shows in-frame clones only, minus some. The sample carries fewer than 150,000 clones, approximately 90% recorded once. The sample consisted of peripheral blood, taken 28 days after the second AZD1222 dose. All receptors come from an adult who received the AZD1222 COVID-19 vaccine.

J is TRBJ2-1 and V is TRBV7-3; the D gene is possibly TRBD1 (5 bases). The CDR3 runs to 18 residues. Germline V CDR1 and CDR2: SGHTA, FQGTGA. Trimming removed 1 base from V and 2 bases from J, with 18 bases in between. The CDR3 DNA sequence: TGTGCCAGCAGCTTAAATCCCATTGGGGCGGACACCTACAATGAGCAGTTCTTC. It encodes CASSLNPIGADTYNEQFF.

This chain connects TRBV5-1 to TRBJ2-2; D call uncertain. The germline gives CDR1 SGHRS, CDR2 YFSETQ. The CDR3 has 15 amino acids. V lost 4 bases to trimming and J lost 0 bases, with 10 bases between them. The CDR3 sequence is CASSLGNTNTGELFF. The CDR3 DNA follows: TGCGCCAGCAGCCTAGGGAACACGAACACCGGGGAGCTGTTTTTT.